Listed below are T cell receptor beta chains from one sample, sequenced in a study of identical twins. TCRdb fed the 5' RACE reads into MiXCR, producing one record per CDR3 protein. The sample lists about 100,000 distinct CDR3 sequences; about 5.6% were seen once. Sequenced: memory T cells sorted from blood. The receptors derive from a woman between 50 and 59 years old in good health. Each CDR3 is given with its conserved first and last residue. A D gene is named only where the DNA matches it firmly. Expanded clones are given a class, and other clones once, few, many or no size at all.

clone_size j_call d_call v_call cdr3_aa cdr3_nt
NA TRBJ2-1 NA TRBV20-1 CSAQGRYSYNEQFF TGCAGTGCTCAAGGCCGTTACTCCTACAATGAGCAGTTCTTC
NA TRBJ2-2 TRBD2 TRBV5-5 CASSLGVLRGIGELFF TGTGCCAGCAGCTTGGGGGTGTTGCGGGGGATCGGGGAGCTGTTTTTT
many TRBJ1-1 NA TRBV5-6 CASSFLDRNTEAFF TGTGCCAGCAGCTTTCTCGACAGGAACACTGAAGCTTTCTTT
many TRBJ1-1 TRBD1 TRBV27 CASSETGFTEAFF TGTGCCAGCAGTGAGACAGGGTTTACTGAAGCTTTCTTT
many TRBJ1-2 TRBD1 TRBV15 CATSRDRVLIGYTF TGTGCCACCAGCAGGGACAGGGTGTTGATCGGCTACACCTTC
few TRBJ2-1 TRBD1 TRBV11-3 CASRDRGINEQFF TGTGCCAGTAGGGACAGGGGGATTAATGAGCAGTTCTTC
many TRBJ2-3 TRBD2 TRBV10-2 CASRLAGYTDTQYF TGCGCCAGCAGACTAGCGGGGTACACAGATACGCAGTATTTT
many TRBJ2-7 NA TRBV7-2 CASSSDLISYEQYF TGTGCCAGCAGCTCAGACTTGATCTCCTACGAGCAGTACTTC
many TRBJ2-7 NA TRBV6-5 CASKDVVASGEQYF TGTGCCAGCAAGGATGTGGTAGCCTCGGGCGAGCAGTACTTC
many TRBJ2-1 NA TRBV12-3/TRBV12-4 CASTTFALGGAYNEQFF TGTGCCAGCACCACCTTCGCGCTTGGCGGAGCTTACAATGAGCAGTTCTTC
NA TRBJ2-3 NA TRBV4-1 CASSQKGLLGDPRDTDTQYF TGCGCCAGCAGCCAAAAGGGTTTACTGGGGGATCCAAGAGACACAGATACGCAGTATTTT
once TRBJ2-2 TRBD2 TRBV29-1 CSSGAGGIGELFF TGCAGCTCTGGGGCGGGAGGTATCGGGGAGCTGTTTTTT
many TRBJ1-6 TRBD1 TRBV11-2 CASNPGQAASPLHF TGTGCCAGCAATCCCGGACAGGCGGCGTCACCCCTCCACTTT
many TRBJ2-7 NA TRBV10-2 CASSLQGDEQYF TGCGCCAGCAGCCTACAGGGTGACGAGCAGTACTTC
few TRBJ2-3 TRBD1 TRBV16 CASSQSSGGADTQYF TGTGCCAGCAGCCAATCCTCAGGGGGCGCAGATACGCAGTATTTT
many TRBJ2-5 TRBD2 TRBV7-9 CASSKGLAGPFQETQYF TGTGCCAGCAGCAAAGGACTAGCGGGACCCTTCCAAGAGACCCAGTACTTC
many TRBJ2-5 NA TRBV5-6 CASSLGPTGQETQYF TGTGCCAGCAGCTTGGGGCCCACGGGCCAAGAGACCCAGTACTTC
few TRBJ2-1 NA TRBV19 CASKKPGNNEQFF TGTGCCAGTAAGAAGCCGGGTAACAATGAGCAGTTCTTC
few TRBJ1-1 NA TRBV3-1 CASSQVGFRRAFF TGTGCCAGCAGCCAAGTCGGATTCAGGAGAGCTTTCTTT
many TRBJ1-1 TRBD1 TRBV5-1 CASSSIFGTGGTEAFF TGCGCCAGCAGCTCCATCTTCGGGACAGGGGGCACTGAAGCTTTCTTT
NA TRBJ2-7 NA TRBV11-2 CASSLEGGISYEQYF TGTGCCAGCAGCTTAGAGGGGGGTATCTCCTACGAGCAGTACTTC
NA TRBJ2-1 TRBD2 TRBV30 CAWSGGRYNEQFF TGTGCCTGGAGTGGCGGGAGGTACAATGAGCAGTTCTTC
NA TRBJ2-3 TRBD2 TRBV5-1 CASSTSGRRDTDTQYF TGCGCCAGCAGCACTAGCGGGAGGAGGGACACAGATACGCAGTATTTT
many TRBJ2-3 NA TRBV24-1 CATSDPVKQGAYTQYF TGTGCCACCAGTGATCCCGTAAAGCAGGGTGCTTATACGCAGTATTTT